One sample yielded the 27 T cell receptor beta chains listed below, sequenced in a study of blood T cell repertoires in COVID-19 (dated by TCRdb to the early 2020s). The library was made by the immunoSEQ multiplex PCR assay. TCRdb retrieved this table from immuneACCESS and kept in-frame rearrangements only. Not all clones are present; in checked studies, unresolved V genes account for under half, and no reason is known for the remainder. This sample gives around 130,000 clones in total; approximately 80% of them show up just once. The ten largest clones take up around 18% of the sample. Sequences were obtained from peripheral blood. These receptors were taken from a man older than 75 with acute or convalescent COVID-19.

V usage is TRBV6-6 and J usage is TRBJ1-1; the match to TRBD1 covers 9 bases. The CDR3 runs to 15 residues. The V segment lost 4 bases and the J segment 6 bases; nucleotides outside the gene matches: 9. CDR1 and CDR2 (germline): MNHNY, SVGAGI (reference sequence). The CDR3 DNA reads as TGTGCCAGCAGTTCCGTGGGACAGGGTGAGGCTGAAGCTTTCTTT. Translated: CASSSVGQGEAEAFF.

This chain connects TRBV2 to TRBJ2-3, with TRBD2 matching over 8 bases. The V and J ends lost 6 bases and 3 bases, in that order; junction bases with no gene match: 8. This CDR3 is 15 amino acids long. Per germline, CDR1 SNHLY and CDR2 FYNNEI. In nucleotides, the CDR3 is TGTGCCAGCAGAGGTCTAGCGGGTTGGACAGATACGCAGTATTTT. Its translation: CASRGLAGWTDTQYF. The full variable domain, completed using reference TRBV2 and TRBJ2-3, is EPEVTQTPSHQVTQMGQEVILRCVPISNHLYFYWYRQILGQKVEFLVSFYNNEISEKSEIFDDQFSVERPDGSNFTLKIRSTKLEDSAMYFCASRGLAGWTDTQYFGPGTRLTVL.

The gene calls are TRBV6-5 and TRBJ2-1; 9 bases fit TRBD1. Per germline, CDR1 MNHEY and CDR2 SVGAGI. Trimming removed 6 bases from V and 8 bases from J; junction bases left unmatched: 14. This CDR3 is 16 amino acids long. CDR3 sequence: CASSYTGTGISDEQFF. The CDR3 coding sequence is TGTGCCAGCAGCTACACCGGGACAGGGATTTCGGATGAGCAGTTCTTC.

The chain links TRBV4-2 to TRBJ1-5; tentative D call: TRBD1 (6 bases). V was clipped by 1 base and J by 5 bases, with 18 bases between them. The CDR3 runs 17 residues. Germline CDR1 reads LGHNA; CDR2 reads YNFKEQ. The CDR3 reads CASSQAWAGDTDQPQHF. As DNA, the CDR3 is TGTGCCAGCAGCCAAGCGTGGGCCGGGGACACCGATCAGCCCCAGCATTTT.

CDR3 region: CAISGQGTGTDTQYF. The CDR3 DNA reads as TGTGCCATCAGTGGACAGGGGACGGGCACAGATACGCAGTATTTT. The V gene is TRBV10-3, the J gene TRBJ2-3, with TRBD1 identical over 8 bases. There are 15 residues in the CDR3. The germline V gene has CDR1 ENHRY and CDR2 SYGVKD. V gave up 4 bases and J gave up 1 base; unmatched junction bases: 4.

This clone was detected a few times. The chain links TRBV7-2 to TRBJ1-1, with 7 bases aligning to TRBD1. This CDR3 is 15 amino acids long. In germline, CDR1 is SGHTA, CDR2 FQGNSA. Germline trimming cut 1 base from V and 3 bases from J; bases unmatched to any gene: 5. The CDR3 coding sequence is TGTGCCAGCAGCTTAGAAGGGGGCGGGTACACTGAAGCTTTCTTT. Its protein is CASSLEGGGYTEAFF.

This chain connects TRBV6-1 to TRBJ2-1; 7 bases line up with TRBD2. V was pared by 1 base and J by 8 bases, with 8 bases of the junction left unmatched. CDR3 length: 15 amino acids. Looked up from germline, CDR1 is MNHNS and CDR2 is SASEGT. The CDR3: CASSEGSGDRDEQFF. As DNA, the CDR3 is TGTGCCAGCAGTGAAGGGAGCGGGGATCGAGATGAGCAGTTCTTC.

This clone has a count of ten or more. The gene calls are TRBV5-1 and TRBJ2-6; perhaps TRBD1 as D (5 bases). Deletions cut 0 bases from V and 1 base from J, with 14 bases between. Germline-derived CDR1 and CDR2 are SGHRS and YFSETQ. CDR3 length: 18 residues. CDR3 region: CASSLAGSGYSGANVLTF. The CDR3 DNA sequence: TGCGCCAGCAGCTTGGCCGGGTCAGGGTATTCTGGGGCCAACGTCCTGACTTTC.

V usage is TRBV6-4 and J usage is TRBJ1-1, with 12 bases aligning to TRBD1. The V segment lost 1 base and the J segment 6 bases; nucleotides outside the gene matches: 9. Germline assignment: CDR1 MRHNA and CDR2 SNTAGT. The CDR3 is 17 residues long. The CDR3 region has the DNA TGTGCCAGCAGTGACTATGGAGGGACAGGGGGCTTCGCTGAAGCTTTCTTT. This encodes CASSDYGGTGGFAEAFF.

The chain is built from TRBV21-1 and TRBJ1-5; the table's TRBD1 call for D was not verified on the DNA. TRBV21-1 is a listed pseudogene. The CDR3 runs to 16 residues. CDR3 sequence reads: CASSTQGVRCNQPQHF. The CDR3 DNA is TGTGCCAGCAGCACGCAGGGGGTGAGGTGCAATCAGCCCCAGCATTTT.

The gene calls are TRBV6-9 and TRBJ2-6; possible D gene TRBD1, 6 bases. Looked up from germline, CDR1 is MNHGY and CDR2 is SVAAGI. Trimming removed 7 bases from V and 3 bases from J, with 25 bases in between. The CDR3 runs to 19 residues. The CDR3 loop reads CASIDDRGKPGVGANVLTF. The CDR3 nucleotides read TGTGCCAGCATCGACGATAGGGGAAAACCAGGGGTTGGGGCCAACGTCCTGACTTTC.

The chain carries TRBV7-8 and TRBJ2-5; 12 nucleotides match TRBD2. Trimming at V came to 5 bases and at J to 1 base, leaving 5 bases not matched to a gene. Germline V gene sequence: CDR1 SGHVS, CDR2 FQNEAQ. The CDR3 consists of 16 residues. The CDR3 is CASSLGLAGSQETQYF. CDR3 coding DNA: TGTGCCAGCAGCCTCGGACTAGCGGGGTCCCAAGAGACCCAGTACTTC.

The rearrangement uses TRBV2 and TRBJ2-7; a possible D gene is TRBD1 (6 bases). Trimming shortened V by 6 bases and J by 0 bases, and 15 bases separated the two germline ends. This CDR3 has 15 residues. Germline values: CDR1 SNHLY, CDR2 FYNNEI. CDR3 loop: CASSTEQGSSYEQYF. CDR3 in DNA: TGTGCCAGCAGCACGGAACAGGGTTCCTCCTACGAGCAGTACTTC. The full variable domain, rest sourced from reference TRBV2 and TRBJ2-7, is EPEVTQTPSHQVTQMGQEVILRCVPISNHLYFYWYRQILGQKVEFLVSFYNNEISEKSEIFDDQFSVERPDGSNFTLKIRSTKLEDSAMYFCASSTEQGSSYEQYFGPGTRLTVT.

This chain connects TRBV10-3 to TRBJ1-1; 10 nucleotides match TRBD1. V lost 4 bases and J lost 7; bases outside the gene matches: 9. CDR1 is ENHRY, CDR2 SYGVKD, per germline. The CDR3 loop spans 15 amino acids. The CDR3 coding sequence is TGTGCCATCAGTGGAGGGACAGGGGTTCGGGTTGAAGCTTTCTTT. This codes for CAISGGTGVRVEAFF.

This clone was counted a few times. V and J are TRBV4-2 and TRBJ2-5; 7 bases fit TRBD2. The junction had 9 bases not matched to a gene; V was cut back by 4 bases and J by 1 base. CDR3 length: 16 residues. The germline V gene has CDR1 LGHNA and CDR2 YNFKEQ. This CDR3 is CASSRSGGLLQETQYF. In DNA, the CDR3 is TGTGCCAGCAGCCGATCGGGGGGACTCCTCCAAGAGACCCAGTACTTC.

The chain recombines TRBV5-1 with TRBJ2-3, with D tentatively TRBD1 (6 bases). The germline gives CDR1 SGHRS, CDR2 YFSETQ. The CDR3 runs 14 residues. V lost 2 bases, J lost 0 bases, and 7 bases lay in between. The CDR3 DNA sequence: TGCGCCAGCAGCTTAGGACAGAGCACAGATACGCAGTATTTT. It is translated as CASSLGQSTDTQYF.

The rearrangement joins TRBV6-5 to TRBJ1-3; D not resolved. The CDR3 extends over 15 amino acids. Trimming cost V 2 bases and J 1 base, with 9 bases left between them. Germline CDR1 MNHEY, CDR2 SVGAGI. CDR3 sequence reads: CASSYNAGSGNTIYF. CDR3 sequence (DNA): TGTGCCAGCAGTTACAATGCGGGATCTGGAAACACCATATATTTT.

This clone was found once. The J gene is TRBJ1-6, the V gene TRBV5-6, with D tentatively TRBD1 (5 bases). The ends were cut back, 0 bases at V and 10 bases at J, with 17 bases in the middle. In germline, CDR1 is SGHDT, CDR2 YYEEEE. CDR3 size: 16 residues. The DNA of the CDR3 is TGTGCCAGCAGCTTGGTGCTCGGGGGAGTAAAATCACCCCTCCACTTT. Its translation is CASSLVLGGVKSPLHF.

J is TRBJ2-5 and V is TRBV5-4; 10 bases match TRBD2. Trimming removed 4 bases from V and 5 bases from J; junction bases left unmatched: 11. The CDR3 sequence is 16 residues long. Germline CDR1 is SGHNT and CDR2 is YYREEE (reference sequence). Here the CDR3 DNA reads TGTGCCAGCAGCCCCGCAAGCGGGGGGGCCCGGGAGACCCAGTACTTC. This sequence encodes CASSPASGGARETQYF.

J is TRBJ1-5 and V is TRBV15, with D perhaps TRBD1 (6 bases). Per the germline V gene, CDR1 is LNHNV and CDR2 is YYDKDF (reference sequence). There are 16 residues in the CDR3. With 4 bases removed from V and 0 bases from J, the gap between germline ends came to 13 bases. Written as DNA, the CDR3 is TGTGCCACCAGCACAGGACAGTTCCCTAGCAATCAGCCCCAGCATTTT. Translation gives CATSTGQFPSNQPQHF.

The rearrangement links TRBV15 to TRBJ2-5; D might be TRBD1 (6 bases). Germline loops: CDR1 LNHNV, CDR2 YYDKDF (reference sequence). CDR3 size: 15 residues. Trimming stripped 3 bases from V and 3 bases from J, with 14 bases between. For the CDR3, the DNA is TGTGCCACCAGCAGTGTTGCCAGGGGCGAAGAGACCCAGTACTTC. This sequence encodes CATSSVARGEETQYF.

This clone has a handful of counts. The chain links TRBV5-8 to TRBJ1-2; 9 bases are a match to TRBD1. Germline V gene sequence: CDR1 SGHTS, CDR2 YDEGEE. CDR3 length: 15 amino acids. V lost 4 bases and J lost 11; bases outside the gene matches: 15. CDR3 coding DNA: TGTGCCAGCAGCCATGAAATGGACAGGGGTGGTTTATACACCTTC. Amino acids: CASSHEMDRGGLYTF.

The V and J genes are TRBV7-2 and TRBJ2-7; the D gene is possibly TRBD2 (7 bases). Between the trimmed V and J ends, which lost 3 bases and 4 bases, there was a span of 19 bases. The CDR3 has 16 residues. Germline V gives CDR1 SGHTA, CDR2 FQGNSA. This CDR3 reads CASSLGPGGGGYEQYF. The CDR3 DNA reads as TGTGCCAGCAGCTTGGGCCCCGGCGGGGGCGGGTACGAGCAGTACTTC.

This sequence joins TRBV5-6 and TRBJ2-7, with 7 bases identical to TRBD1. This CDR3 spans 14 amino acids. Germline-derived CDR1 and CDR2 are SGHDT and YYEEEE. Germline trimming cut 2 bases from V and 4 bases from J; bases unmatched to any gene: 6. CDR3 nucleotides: TGTGCCAGCAGCTTACAGGGGATGATATACGAGCAGTACTTC. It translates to CASSLQGMIYEQYF.

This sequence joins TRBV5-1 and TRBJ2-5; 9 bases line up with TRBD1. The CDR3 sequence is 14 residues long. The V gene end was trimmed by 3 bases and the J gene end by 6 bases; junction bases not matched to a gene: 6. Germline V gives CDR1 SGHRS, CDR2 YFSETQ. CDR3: CASSSWTGAKTQYF. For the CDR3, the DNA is TGCGCCAGCAGCTCATGGACAGGGGCTAAGACCCAGTACTTC.

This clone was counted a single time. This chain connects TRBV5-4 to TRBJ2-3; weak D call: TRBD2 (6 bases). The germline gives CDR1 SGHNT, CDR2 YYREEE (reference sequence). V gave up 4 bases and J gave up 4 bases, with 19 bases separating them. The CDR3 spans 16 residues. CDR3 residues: CASSPKPPPGADTQYF. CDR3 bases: TGTGCCAGCAGCCCGAAACCCCCCCCGGGGGCAGATACGCAGTATTTT.

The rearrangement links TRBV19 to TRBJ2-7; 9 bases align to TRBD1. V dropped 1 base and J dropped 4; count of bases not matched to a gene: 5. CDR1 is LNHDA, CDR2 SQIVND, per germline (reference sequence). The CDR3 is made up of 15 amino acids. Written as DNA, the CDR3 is TGTGCCAGTAGTATAGGGGGACAGGGCGGATACGAGCAGTACTTC. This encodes CASSIGGQGGYEQYF.